Sequencing of this T cell receptor beta chain was carried out in a study of cytomegalovirus exposure and HLA in healthy donors. The assay was immunoSEQ multiplex PCR, and TCRdb's table has in-frame clones only and misses some. The table has fewer than 200,000 clones, 85% seen once. As concerns this clone: Its antigen is currently unknown.

This CDR3 contains 14 residues. The V segment lost 0 bases and the J segment 2 bases; nucleotides outside the gene matches: 1. The germline CDR1 and CDR2 sequences are SGHRS and YFSETQ. Regarding the study as a whole: Among TCR beta chains, those listed as cytomegalovirus-associated numbered about 160. Rare TCR sequences dominated, though some public TCRs recurred in many donors.

The V call is TRBV5-1, the J call TRBJ2-7; TRBD2 matches at 8 bases. Material for sequencing was PBMCs. This receptor was obtained from a young man in good health and CMV-seropositive. The CDR3 DNA reads as TGCGCCAGCAGCTTGGCCGGGGGGGCCTACGAGCAGTACTTC. Translation: CASSLAGGAYEQYF.